A single sample gave rise to the 7 T cell receptor beta chains below, sequenced in a study of blood T cell repertoires in COVID-19. The data were produced by immunoSEQ multiplex PCR, yet TCRdb's version contains in-frame clones alone and is incomplete. The data show 35,000 to 50,000 clones, with about 88% seen just once and 13% held by the top ten. The sequencing input was peripheral blood. These receptors originate from a woman in her 70s in a cohort sampled during active COVID-19.

The V gene is TRBV28, the J gene TRBJ2-6; the match to TRBD1 covers 9 bases. The CDR3 loop spans 17 amino acids. From germline, CDR1 is MDHEN and CDR2 SYDVKM. Trimming removed 7 bases from V and 1 base from J; junction bases left unmatched: 8. CDR3 amino acids: CASISGQGPSGANVLTF. DNA for the CDR3: TGTGCCAGCATATCGGGACAGGGCCCATCTGGGGCCAACGTCCTGACTTTC. Full variable domain (outside the CDR3, taken from reference TRBV28 and TRBJ2-6): DVKVTQSSRYLVKRTGEKVFLECVQDMDHENMFWYRQDPGLGLRLIYFSYDVKMKEKGDIPEGYSVSREKKERFSLILESASTNQTSMYLCASISGQGPSGANVLTFGAGSRLTVL.

The rearrangement joins TRBV5-4 to TRBJ2-5, with D hard to call. The CDR3 covers 15 residues. The V gene lost 1 base and the J gene lost 1 base, with 11 bases spanning the gap. CDR1 and CDR2 from the germline V gene are SGHNT and YYREEE (reference sequence). The CDR3 DNA reads as TGTGCCAGCAGCTTGTATCTTCGCGGCCAAGAGACCCAGTACTTC. It specifies CASSLYLRGQETQYF.

The V and J genes are TRBV28 and TRBJ2-3; TRBD2 matches at 7 bases. J gave up 1 base and V 6 bases, and 10 bases lay outside the gene matches. This CDR3 contains 16 residues. Germline V gene sequence: CDR1 MDHEN, CDR2 SYDVKM. CDR3 nucleotide sequence: TGTGCCAGCAGCCCGGCGGGGGAACCAGGCACAGATACGCAGTATTTT. As protein: CASSPAGEPGTDTQYF.

The V gene is TRBV6-2 or TRBV6-3, the J gene TRBJ2-1; tentative D call: TRBD2 (6 bases). The CDR3 contains 14 residues. V lost 2 bases and J 8 bases, leaving 13 bases between the germline ends. Germline CDR1 reads MNHEY; CDR2 reads SVGEGT. DNA for the CDR3: TGTGCCAGCAGTTACCGCGTAGGAGGGGATGAGCAGTTCTTC. Translated: CASSYRVGGDEQFF.

This clone was found a few times. This CDR3 reads CASSESRTGGDEQYF. The CDR3 DNA reads as TGCGCCAGCAGTGAGTCGAGGACAGGGGGGGACGAGCAGTACTTC. The chain joins TRBV10-1 to TRBJ2-7; 10 positions match TRBD1. J gave up 5 bases and V 0 bases, and 4 bases lay outside the gene matches. Germline lookup yields CDR1 WNHNN and CDR2 SYGVQD (reference sequence). The CDR3 has 15 amino acids.

The chain uses TRBV5-6 and TRBJ2-1, with 7 nucleotides matching TRBD2. Trimming took 6 bases from V and 7 from J; bases not matched to a gene: 13. The CDR3 extends over 15 amino acids. CDR1 is SGHDT and CDR2 is YYEEEE in the germline V gene. In DNA, the CDR3 is TGTGCCAGCAACCCAGCCTCACTAGCGATGAATGAGCAGTTCTTC. Protein sequence: CASNPASLAMNEQFF.

The chain carries TRBV3-1 (or the pseudogene TRBV3-2) and TRBJ2-2; D unresolved. The germline V gene encodes CDR1 LGHDT and CDR2 YNNKEL (reference sequence). The CDR3 covers 16 residues. V dropped 0 bases and J dropped 6 bases, with 14 bases sitting between them. The CDR3 coding sequence is TGTGCCAGCAGCCAAGATCTAACCCTGTTATCCGGGGAGCTGTTTTTT. Translated: CASSQDLTLLSGELFF.